The rows below give T cell receptor beta chains drawn from one sample of a study of blood T cell repertoires in COVID-19. This table comes from immunoSEQ multiplex PCR, and its TCRdb copy is limited to in-frame clones, with some not included. The profile covers about 140,000 clones, with almost 85% appearing a single time and 2.5% to 3.5% taken by the ten largest. The sequenced sample was peripheral blood. The receptors here all came from a man aged 45-65 years with acute or convalescent COVID-19. Both conserved end residues are part of each CDR3. A D gene is named only where the DNA matches it firmly. A row's size may be missing; if present it is once, few, many or a size class.

j_gene: TRBJ1-2
v_gene: TRBV5-1
abundance: .
d_gene: .
CDR3aa: CASSPEGTRGYTF
CDR3nt: TGCGCCAGCAGCCCCGAGGGTACGCGAGGCTACACCTTC

j_gene: TRBJ1-1
v_gene: TRBV9
abundance: .
d_gene: TRBD1
CDR3aa: CASSVSSRGPEAFF
CDR3nt: TGTGCCAGCAGCGTCTCTTCCAGGGGGCCTGAAGCTTTCTTT

j_gene: TRBJ2-7
v_gene: TRBV6-5
abundance: .
d_gene: .
CDR3aa: CASKGGVGLLQEQYF
CDR3nt: TGTGCCAGCAAAGGAGGGGTTGGTCTCCTCCAAGAGCAGTACTTC

j_gene: TRBJ2-3
v_gene: TRBV5-8
abundance: .
d_gene: TRBD2
CDR3aa: CASKRASGGADTQYF
CDR3nt: TGTGCCAGCAAAAGGGCTAGCGGGGGGGCTGATACGCAGTATTTT

j_gene: TRBJ1-6
v_gene: TRBV10-3
abundance: .
d_gene: .
CDR3aa: CAISESTGPYNSPLHF
CDR3nt: TGTGCCATCAGTGAGTCTACAGGCCCCTATAATTCACCCCTCCACTTT

j_gene: TRBJ1-5
v_gene: TRBV5-6
abundance: .
d_gene: .
CDR3aa: CASSLARTRSNQPQHF
CDR3nt: TGTGCCAGCAGCTTGGCCAGGACAAGGAGCAATCAGCCCCAGCATTTT

j_gene: TRBJ1-3
v_gene: TRBV11-2
abundance: .
d_gene: TRBD1
CDR3aa: CASSFGTEFYTIYF
CDR3nt: TGTGCCAGCAGCTTTGGGACAGAATTTTACACCATATATTTT

j_gene: TRBJ1-4
v_gene: TRBV3-1/TRBV3-2
abundance: .
d_gene: .
CDR3aa: CASSQETVATNEKLFF
CDR3nt: TGTGCCAGCAGCCAAGAGACAGTCGCAACTAATGAAAAACTGTTTTTT

j_gene: TRBJ1-5
v_gene: TRBV20-1
abundance: .
d_gene: .
CDR3aa: CSASPPQLLQPQHF
CDR3nt: TGCAGTGCTAGTCCCCCACAGCTCCTTCAGCCCCAGCATTTT

j_gene: TRBJ2-3
v_gene: TRBV3-1/TRBV3-2
abundance: .
d_gene: TRBD2
CDR3aa: CASSQGLAGGTTDTQYF
CDR3nt: TGTGCCAGCAGCCAGGGGTTGGCGGGAGGGACCACAGATACGCAGTATTTT

j_gene: TRBJ2-5
v_gene: TRBV25-1
abundance: .
d_gene: TRBD2
CDR3aa: CASIGPAGGGETQYF
CDR3nt: TGTGCCAGCATTGGGCCGGCGGGGGGCGGAGAGACCCAGTACTTC

j_gene: TRBJ1-5
v_gene: TRBV7-2
abundance: .
d_gene: TRBD1
CDR3aa: CASSRTGGIQPQHF
CDR3nt: TGTGCCAGCAGCCGGACAGGGGGTATTCAGCCCCAGCATTTT

j_gene: TRBJ1-3
v_gene: TRBV7-9
abundance: .
d_gene: .
CDR3aa: CASTLIPLGNTIYF
CDR3nt: TGTGCCAGCACCCTCATACCACTAGGAAACACCATATATTTT

j_gene: TRBJ1-2
v_gene: TRBV5-1
abundance: .
d_gene: TRBD1
CDR3aa: CASSMTGGDGYTF
CDR3nt: TGCGCCAGCAGCATGACAGGGGGCGATGGCTACACCTTC

j_gene: TRBJ1-6
v_gene: TRBV9
abundance: .
d_gene: TRBD1
CDR3aa: CASSGAGTDNSPLHF
CDR3nt: TGTGCCAGCAGCGGAGCCGGGACAGATAATTCACCCCTCCACTTT

j_gene: TRBJ1-4
v_gene: TRBV2
abundance: .
d_gene: .
CDR3aa: CASSFQGTTNEKLFF
CDR3nt: TGTGCCAGCAGTTTCCAGGGCACAACTAATGAAAAACTGTTTTTT

j_gene: TRBJ1-6
v_gene: TRBV28
abundance: .
d_gene: .
CDR3aa: CASSPGRSYSPLHF
CDR3nt: TGTGCCAGCAGCCCAGGTCGCTCCTATTCACCCCTCCACTTT

j_gene: TRBJ2-7
v_gene: TRBV14
abundance: .
d_gene: .
CDR3aa: CASSQDPWGPSYEQYF
CDR3nt: TGTGCCAGCAGCCAAGATCCCTGGGGCCCCTCTTACGAGCAGTACTTC

j_gene: TRBJ1-1
v_gene: TRBV30
abundance: .
d_gene: .
CDR3aa: CAWSRDSYQKAFF
CDR3nt: TGTGCCTGGAGCCGGGACTCTTATCAGAAAGCTTTCTTT

j_gene: TRBJ1-5
v_gene: TRBV6-4
abundance: .
d_gene: TRBD1
CDR3aa: CASSDSDREAIQPQHF
CDR3nt: TGTGCCAGCAGTGACTCCGACAGGGAGGCGATTCAGCCCCAGCATTTT

j_gene: TRBJ2-1
v_gene: TRBV19
abundance: .
d_gene: .
CDR3aa: CASSIFIGGFDNEQFF
CDR3nt: TGTGCCAGTAGTATTTTCATTGGAGGGTTCGACAATGAGCAGTTCTTC

j_gene: TRBJ2-3
v_gene: TRBV7-9
abundance: .
d_gene: .
CDR3aa: CASSSQEPYTQYF
CDR3nt: TGTGCCAGCAGCTCACAGGAACCCTATACGCAGTATTTT

j_gene: TRBJ2-5
v_gene: TRBV2
abundance: .
d_gene: TRBD2
CDR3aa: CASGRGLAGGQETQYF
CDR3nt: TGTGCCAGCGGCCGGGGACTAGCGGGAGGCCAAGAGACCCAGTACTTC

j_gene: TRBJ1-6
v_gene: TRBV20-1
abundance: .
d_gene: .
CDR3aa: CSASPGLSSPLHF
CDR3nt: TGCAGTGCTAGTCCCGGACTAAGCTCACCCCTCCACTTT

j_gene: TRBJ1-1
v_gene: TRBV19
abundance: .
d_gene: .
CDR3aa: CASSMRVNTEAFF
CDR3nt: TGTGCCAGTAGTATGAGAGTGAACACTGAAGCTTTCTTT

j_gene: TRBJ2-3
v_gene: TRBV7-3
abundance: .
d_gene: TRBD2
CDR3aa: CASSLPGTSGDTDTQYF
CDR3nt: TGTGCCAGCAGCTTACCCGGGACTAGCGGCGACACAGATACGCAGTATTTT

j_gene: TRBJ2-2
v_gene: TRBV6-1
abundance: .
d_gene: .
CDR3aa: CASSEYLDTGELFF
CDR3nt: TGTGCCAGCAGTGAATATTTAGACACCGGGGAGCTGTTTTTT

j_gene: TRBJ1-6
v_gene: TRBV6-5
abundance: .
d_gene: TRBD1
CDR3aa: CASRRDRVFTSPLHF
CDR3nt: TGTGCCAGCCGAAGGGACAGAGTCTTTACTTCACCCCTCCACTTT

j_gene: TRBJ1-3
v_gene: TRBV4-1
abundance: .
d_gene: .
CDR3aa: CASSQGGVGNTIYF
CDR3nt: TGCGCCAGCAGCCAAGGGGGCGTCGGAAACACCATATATTTT

j_gene: TRBJ1-1
v_gene: TRBV30
abundance: .
d_gene: .
CDR3aa: CAWSLLLPRQEAFF
CDR3nt: TGTGCCTGGAGTCTTCTCTTACCAAGACAGGAAGCTTTCTTT

j_gene: TRBJ2-7
v_gene: TRBV7-9
abundance: .
d_gene: TRBD1
CDR3aa: CASSSLLGQGAREQYF
CDR3nt: TGTGCCAGCAGCTCTCTCCTAGGTCAGGGGGCCAGGGAGCAGTACTTC

j_gene: TRBJ1-2
v_gene: TRBV7-2
abundance: few
d_gene: TRBD1
CDR3aa: CASRPRQGAHYGYTF
CDR3nt: TGTGCCAGCAGGCCCAGACAGGGAGCTCACTATGGCTACACCTTC

j_gene: TRBJ2-1
v_gene: TRBV19
abundance: .
d_gene: TRBD2
CDR3aa: CASRILAGDNEQFF
CDR3nt: TGTGCCAGTAGAATACTAGCGGGGGACAATGAGCAGTTCTTC

j_gene: TRBJ2-2
v_gene: TRBV5-4
abundance: .
d_gene: .
CDR3aa: CASSLEAGKNGELFF
CDR3nt: TGTGCCAGCAGCTTGGAGGCAGGGAAGAACGGGGAGCTGTTTTTT

j_gene: TRBJ2-1
v_gene: TRBV6-5
abundance: .
d_gene: TRBD1
CDR3aa: CASKQGFYEQFF
CDR3nt: TGTGCCAGCAAACAGGGGTTCTATGAGCAGTTCTTC

j_gene: TRBJ1-1
v_gene: TRBV6-1
abundance: .
d_gene: .
CDR3aa: CASSDARRRAFF
CDR3nt: TGTGCCAGCAGTGATGCGAGGAGGAGGGCTTTCTTT

j_gene: TRBJ1-5
v_gene: TRBV6-5
abundance: .
d_gene: .
CDR3aa: CASRYRTTGPNQPQHF
CDR3nt: TGTGCCAGCAGGTACCGTACCACAGGGCCTAATCAGCCCCAGCATTTT

j_gene: TRBJ1-2
v_gene: TRBV7-9
abundance: .
d_gene: .
CDR3aa: CASSYAIATEVGYTF
CDR3nt: TGTGCCAGCAGTTACGCGATTGCGACGGAGGTTGGCTACACCTTC

j_gene: TRBJ1-2
v_gene: TRBV19
abundance: .
d_gene: TRBD1
CDR3aa: CASSARDRGFGYTF
CDR3nt: TGTGCCAGTAGTGCCCGGGACAGGGGGTTTGGCTACACCTTC

j_gene: TRBJ1-6
v_gene: TRBV10-3
abundance: few
d_gene: .
CDR3aa: CAISLEGRSNSPLHF
CDR3nt: TGTGCCATCAGTCTTGAGGGCAGGTCAAATTCACCCCTCCACTTT

j_gene: TRBJ2-7
v_gene: TRBV9
abundance: .
d_gene: TRBD1
CDR3aa: CASTTSSGGEAYEQYF
CDR3nt: TGTGCCAGCACCACATCGTCAGGGGGTGAAGCCTACGAGCAGTACTTC

j_gene: TRBJ2-7
v_gene: TRBV6-5
abundance: .
d_gene: .
CDR3aa: CASKPGVYEQYF
CDR3nt: TGTGCCAGCAAGCCCGGAGTCTACGAGCAGTACTTC

j_gene: TRBJ2-1
v_gene: TRBV6-4
abundance: .
d_gene: .
CDR3aa: CASSDLPGQGNNEQFF
CDR3nt: TGTGCCAGCAGTGATCTCCCCGGTCAGGGCAACAATGAGCAGTTCTTC

j_gene: TRBJ1-2
v_gene: TRBV7-2
abundance: .
d_gene: .
CDR3aa: CASSSGPRPRGGYTF
CDR3nt: TGTGCCAGCAGCTCCGGTCCTCGCCCGCGAGGAGGCTACACCTTC

j_gene: TRBJ2-3
v_gene: TRBV19
abundance: .
d_gene: .
CDR3aa: CASRSAQHSTDTQYF
CDR3nt: TGTGCCAGTAGGAGCGCGCAACACAGCACAGATACGCAGTATTTT

j_gene: TRBJ2-1
v_gene: TRBV5-4
abundance: .
d_gene: TRBD2
CDR3aa: CASKSGTSGTDEQFF
CDR3nt: TGTGCCAGCAAATCAGGGACTAGCGGGACCGATGAGCAGTTCTTC

j_gene: TRBJ2-7
v_gene: TRBV18
abundance: .
d_gene: TRBD1
CDR3aa: CASSPGTGEAYEQYF
CDR3nt: TGTGCCAGCTCACCCGGGACAGGGGAGGCCTACGAGCAGTACTTC

j_gene: TRBJ1-5
v_gene: TRBV6-5
abundance: .
d_gene: TRBD1
CDR3aa: CASTDRARNQPQHF
CDR3nt: TGTGCCAGTACGGACAGGGCGAGGAATCAGCCCCAGCATTTT

j_gene: TRBJ2-7
v_gene: TRBV30
abundance: .
d_gene: TRBD2
CDR3aa: CAWSGLAGGPHEQYF
CDR3nt: TGTGCCTGGAGTGGGCTAGCGGGAGGCCCCCACGAGCAGTACTTC

j_gene: TRBJ2-1
v_gene: TRBV18
abundance: .
d_gene: .
CDR3aa: CASSPRQGYNEQFF
CDR3nt: TGTGCCAGCTCACCACGCCAGGGGTACAATGAGCAGTTCTTC

j_gene: TRBJ1-5
v_gene: TRBV9
abundance: .
d_gene: .
CDR3aa: CASSARDLEPQHF
CDR3nt: TGTGCCAGCAGCGCGCGAGATTTGGAGCCCCAGCATTTT

j_gene: TRBJ2-5
v_gene: TRBV7-7
abundance: .
d_gene: .
CDR3aa: CASSLLRGGETQYF
CDR3nt: TGTGCTAGCAGCTTATTAAGGGGCGGAGAGACCCAGTACTTC

j_gene: TRBJ2-7
v_gene: TRBV15
abundance: .
d_gene: .
CDR3aa: CATSREYPSSYEQYF
CDR3nt: TGTGCCACCAGCAGAGAGTATCCCAGCTCCTACGAGCAGTACTTC

j_gene: TRBJ2-1
v_gene: TRBV28
abundance: .
d_gene: TRBD2
CDR3aa: CASSSSGSEQFF
CDR3nt: TGTGCCAGCAGTTCTAGCGGGAGTGAGCAGTTCTTC

j_gene: TRBJ2-7
v_gene: TRBV7-2
abundance: .
d_gene: TRBD2
CDR3aa: CASSLVGAGGPYEQYF
CDR3nt: TGTGCCAGCAGCTTAGTGGGAGCGGGAGGGCCCTACGAGCAGTACTTC

j_gene: TRBJ1-1
v_gene: TRBV11-2
abundance: .
d_gene: .
CDR3aa: CASSLVIRGAEAFF
CDR3nt: TGTGCCAGCAGCTTAGTGATCAGGGGCGCTGAAGCTTTCTTT

j_gene: TRBJ2-1
v_gene: TRBV7-2
abundance: .
d_gene: TRBD2
CDR3aa: CASSLRAGGTRWNEQFF
CDR3nt: TGTGCCAGCAGCCTTCGGGCGGGAGGTACGAGGTGGAATGAGCAGTTCTTC

j_gene: TRBJ2-3
v_gene: TRBV2
abundance: once
d_gene: TRBD2
CDR3aa: CASKSGTSTDTQYF
CDR3nt: TGTGCCAGCAAAAGCGGGACTAGCACAGATACGCAGTATTTT

j_gene: TRBJ2-5
v_gene: TRBV30
abundance: .
d_gene: TRBD2
CDR3aa: CASGVAGGETQYF
CDR3nt: TGTGCCTCAGGGGTAGCGGGGGGAGAGACCCAGTACTTC